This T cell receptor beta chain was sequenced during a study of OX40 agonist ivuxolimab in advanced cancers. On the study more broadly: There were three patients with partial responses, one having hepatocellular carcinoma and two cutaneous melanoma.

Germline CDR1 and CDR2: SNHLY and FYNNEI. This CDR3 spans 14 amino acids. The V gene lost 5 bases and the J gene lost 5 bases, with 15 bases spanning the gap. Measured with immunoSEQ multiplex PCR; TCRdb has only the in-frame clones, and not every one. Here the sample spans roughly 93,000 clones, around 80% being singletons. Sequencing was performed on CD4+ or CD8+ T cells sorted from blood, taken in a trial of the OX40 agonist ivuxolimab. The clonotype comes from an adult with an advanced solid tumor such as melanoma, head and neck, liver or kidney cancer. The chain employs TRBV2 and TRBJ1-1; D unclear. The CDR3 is CASSSSLRLTEAFF. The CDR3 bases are TGTGCCAGCAGTTCCTCTCTGAGGTTAACTGAAGCTTTCTTT. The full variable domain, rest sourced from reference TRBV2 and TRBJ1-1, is EPEVTQTPSHQVTQMGQEVILRCVPISNHLYFYWYRQILGQKVEFLVSFYNNEISEKSEIFDDQFSVERPDGSNFTLKIRSTKLEDSAMYFCASSSSLRLTEAFFGQGTRLTVV.